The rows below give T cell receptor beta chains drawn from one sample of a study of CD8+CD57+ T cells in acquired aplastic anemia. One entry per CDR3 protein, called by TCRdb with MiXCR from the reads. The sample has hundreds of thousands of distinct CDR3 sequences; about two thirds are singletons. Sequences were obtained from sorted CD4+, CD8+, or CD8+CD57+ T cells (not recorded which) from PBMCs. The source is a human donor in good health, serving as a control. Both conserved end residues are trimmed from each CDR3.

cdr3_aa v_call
ASSSSGGTSNQH TRBV7-9
ASNRGRSEQY TRBV5-6
ASSVSGGHYNEQF TRBV9
ASSIWSSGANVLT TRBV19
SATCGGYGYT TRBV20-1
ASSLAPWTGFGD TRBV7-6
ASSGSSGNTIY TRBV19
ASSQNRYEQY TRBV6-6
ASSKGQGANVLT TRBV6-1
SATPDRAYEQY TRBV20-1
ASSQDRTGGDTQY TRBV12-3/TRBV12-4
SVEVQGDYGYT TRBV29-1
SARATVGNQNTEAF TRBV20-1
ASSIRGGRADKQH TRBV15
ASSIPGVPYGDTIY TRBV25-1
AWSAGRNYGHT TRBV30
ASSSTGHSPY TRBV5-1
ASSPRDRRREQY TRBV7-9
SAKRRGWNNEQF TRBV20-1
ASSLDSGGVYNAPLH TRBV7-2
AISEWSQGETEAF TRBV10-3
ASRQAGTGSGNAIY TRBV12-3/TRBV12-4
ASPHPLWLHLR TRBV7-2
ATSRESSGARGGYT TRBV15
AREGTDYDEKLF TRBV2
ASSDPGRPNYGYT TRBV25-1
ASGLVGDSNQPQH TRBV12-5
ASSREGKGTQY TRBV5-1
SARDHGDEQF TRBV20-1
ASNLRSGLSSYEQY TRBV4-1
AISELSSGGADTQY TRBV10-3
ASSQGPSGTSYEQY TRBV7-6
ASSARGRDEQYF TRBV7-9
SAPDRGSYGYT TRBV20-1
ATSDWEAGGKTQY TRBV24-1
ASSLDPTAHTGYLF TRBV7-2
SAQQGGWYY TRBV20-1
ATSAQTNNHPQH TRBV15
ASSSPRGLLAGSYEQY TRBV5-4
ASSQGHLHEQY TRBV12-3/TRBV12-4
ASSLVARGAGNPIY TRBV7-2
ASSYERQGNGYT TRBV6-5
SAQGAEDYT TRBV20-1
SAPGQKHSAYEQY TRBV20-1
SARVGPEAF TRBV20-1
ASSPGTAISTDTQF TRBV7-2
ASSVVASADTQY TRBV2
AISESWQGDQPQH TRBV10-3
ASRQESGGVDTQY TRBV11-2
ASSAGGGQF TRBV19
SAPGGDYARYEQY TRBV20-1
ASSGLAGDPYEQY TRBV6-1
ASSVGRGNSNEKLF TRBV9
ATSGPGTNTEAF TRBV10-3
ASSPPTGDEQY TRBV9
ASSLVGTDTQYFYT TRBV7-2
ASSYRQGTGNTIY TRBV7-2
ASRNSLVETEAF TRBV2
AGTEFYEQY TRBV29-1